What follows describes a single TCR beta chain. As yet, its antigen is unknown. Using immunoSEQ multiplex PCR, the repertoire was profiled, and TCRdb retains in-frame clones only, with some absent. This sample yields about 78,000 clones, of which 90% to 97% are seen a single time; 1.6% belongs to the top ten. Trimming took 4 bases from V and 2 from J; bases not matched to a gene: 4. Germline CDR1 is MNHNS and CDR2 is SASEGT. CDR3 length: 16 amino acids. This specimen belongs to a study of cytomegalovirus exposure and HLA in healthy donors. Study-level information: According to later analysis, the same platform produced the 100 to 150 validation and 666 first-cohort repertoires. The study's findings and limits: Rarity held for most TCR sequences, but there were some public TCRs that occurred in many donors.

This chain joins TRBV6-1 and TRBJ2-1; 11 bases line up with TRBD2. This sequence originates from a man aged 18 to 30 in good health and CMV-seropositive. Specimen: PBMCs. CDR3 loop: CASSATGLAAYNEQFF. CDR3 coding DNA: TGTGCCAGCAGTGCAACGGGACTAGCGGCCTACAATGAGCAGTTCTTC.